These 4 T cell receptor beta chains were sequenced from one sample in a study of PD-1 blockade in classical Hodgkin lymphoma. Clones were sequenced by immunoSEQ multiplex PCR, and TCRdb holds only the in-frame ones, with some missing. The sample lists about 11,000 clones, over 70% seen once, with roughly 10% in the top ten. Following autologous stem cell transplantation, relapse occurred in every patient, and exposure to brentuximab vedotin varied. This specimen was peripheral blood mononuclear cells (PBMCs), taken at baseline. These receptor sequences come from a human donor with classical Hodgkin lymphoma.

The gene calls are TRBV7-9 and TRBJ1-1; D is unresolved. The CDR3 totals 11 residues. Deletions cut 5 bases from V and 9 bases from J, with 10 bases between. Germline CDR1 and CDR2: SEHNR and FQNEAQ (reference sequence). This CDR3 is CASSPSGKAFF. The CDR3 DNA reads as TGTGCCAGCAGCCCGTCCGGAAAAGCTTTCTTT.

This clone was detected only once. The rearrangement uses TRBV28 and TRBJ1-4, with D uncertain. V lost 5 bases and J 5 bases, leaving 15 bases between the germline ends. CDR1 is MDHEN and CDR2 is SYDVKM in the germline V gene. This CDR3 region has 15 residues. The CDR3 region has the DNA TGTGCCAGCAGTCAAGGACTTGCAGCGAATGAAAAACTGTTTTTT. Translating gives CASSQGLAANEKLFF.

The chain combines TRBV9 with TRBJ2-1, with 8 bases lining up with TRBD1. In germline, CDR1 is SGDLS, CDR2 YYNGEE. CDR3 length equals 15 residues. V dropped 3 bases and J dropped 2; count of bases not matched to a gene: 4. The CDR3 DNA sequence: TGTGCCAGCAGCGGTGGACAGGGCCCCTACAATGAGCAGTTCTTC. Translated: CASSGGQGPYNEQFF.

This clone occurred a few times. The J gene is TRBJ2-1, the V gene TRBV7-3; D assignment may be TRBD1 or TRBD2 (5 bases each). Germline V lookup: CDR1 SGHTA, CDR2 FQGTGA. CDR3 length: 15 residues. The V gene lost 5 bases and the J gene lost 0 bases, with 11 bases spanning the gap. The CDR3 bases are TGTGCCAGCAGCATGGGACCGAGCTCCTACAATGAGCAGTTCTTC. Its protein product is CASSMGPSSYNEQFF.